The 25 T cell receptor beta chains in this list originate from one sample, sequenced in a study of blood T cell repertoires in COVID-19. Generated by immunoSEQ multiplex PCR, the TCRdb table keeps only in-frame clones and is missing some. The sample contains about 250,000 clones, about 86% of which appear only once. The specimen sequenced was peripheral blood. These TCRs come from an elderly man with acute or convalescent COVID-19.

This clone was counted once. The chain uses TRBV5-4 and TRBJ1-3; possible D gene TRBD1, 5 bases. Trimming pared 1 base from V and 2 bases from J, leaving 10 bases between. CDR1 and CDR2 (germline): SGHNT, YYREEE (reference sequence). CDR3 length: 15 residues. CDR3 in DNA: TGTGCCAGCAGCTTGCCCGGGGGGACTGGAAACACCATATATTTT. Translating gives CASSLPGGTGNTIYF.

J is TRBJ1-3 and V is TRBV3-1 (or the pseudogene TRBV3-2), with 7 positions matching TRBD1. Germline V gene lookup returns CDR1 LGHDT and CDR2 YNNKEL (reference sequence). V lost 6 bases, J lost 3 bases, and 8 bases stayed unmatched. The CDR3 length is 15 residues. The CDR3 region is CASSYGTVFGNTIYF. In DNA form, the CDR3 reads TGTGCCAGCAGTTACGGGACAGTTTTTGGAAACACCATATATTTT.

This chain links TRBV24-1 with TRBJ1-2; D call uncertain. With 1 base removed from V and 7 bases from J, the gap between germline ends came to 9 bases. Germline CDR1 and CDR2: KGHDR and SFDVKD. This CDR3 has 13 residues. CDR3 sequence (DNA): TGTGCCACCAGTGATTTACCAGCGGCTGGCTACACCTTC. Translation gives CATSDLPAAGYTF.

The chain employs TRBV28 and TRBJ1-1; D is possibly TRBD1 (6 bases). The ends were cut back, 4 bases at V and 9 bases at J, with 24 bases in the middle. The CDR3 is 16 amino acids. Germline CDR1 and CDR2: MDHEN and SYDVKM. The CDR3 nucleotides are TGTGCCAGCAGTTACACTACGCCGAGGGGGTTCGGTAAAGCTTTCTTT. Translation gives CASSYTTPRGFGKAFF.

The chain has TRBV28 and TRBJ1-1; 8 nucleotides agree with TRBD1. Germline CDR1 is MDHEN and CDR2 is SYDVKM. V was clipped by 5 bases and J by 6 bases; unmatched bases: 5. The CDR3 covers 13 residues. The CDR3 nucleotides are TGTGCCAGCAGTCCGCAGGGGGCCGCTGAAGCTTTCTTT. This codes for CASSPQGAAEAFF.

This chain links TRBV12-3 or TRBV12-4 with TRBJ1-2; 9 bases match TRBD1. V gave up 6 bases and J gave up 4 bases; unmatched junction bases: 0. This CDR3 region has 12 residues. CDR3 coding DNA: TGTGCCAGCAGACAGGGGGCCTATGGCTACACCTTC. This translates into CASRQGAYGYTF.

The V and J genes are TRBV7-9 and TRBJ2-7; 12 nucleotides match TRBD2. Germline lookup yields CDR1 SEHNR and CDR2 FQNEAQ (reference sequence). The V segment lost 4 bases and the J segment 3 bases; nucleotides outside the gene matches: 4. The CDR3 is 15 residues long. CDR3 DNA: TGTGCCAGCAGCTCCCTAGCGGGGGGGTACTACGAGCAGTACTTC. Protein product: CASSSLAGGYYEQYF.

The CDR3 loop is CASSLWAQGGTDTQYF. The CDR3, as DNA: TGTGCCAGCAGCTTATGGGCGCAGGGTGGGACAGATACGCAGTATTTT. The V and J genes are TRBV7-6 and TRBJ2-3; maybe TRBD1 (5 bases). The CDR3 extends over 16 amino acids. The germline V and J ends were trimmed by 2 bases and 3 bases, with 15 bases remaining between them. Germline values: CDR1 SGHVS, CDR2 FNYEAQ. The full variable domain, its missing parts supplied by reference TRBV7-6 and TRBJ2-3, is GAGVSQSPRYKVTKRGQDVALRCDPISGHVSLYWYRQALGQGPEFLTYFNYEAQQDKSGLPNDRFSAERPEGSISTLTIQRTEQRDSAMYRCASSLWAQGGTDTQYFGPGTRLTVL.

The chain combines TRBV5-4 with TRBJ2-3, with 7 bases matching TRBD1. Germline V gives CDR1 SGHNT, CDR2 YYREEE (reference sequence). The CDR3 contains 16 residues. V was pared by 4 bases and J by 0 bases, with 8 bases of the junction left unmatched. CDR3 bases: TGTGCCAGCAGCCCCCCGGCAGGGGGTAGCACAGATACGCAGTATTTT. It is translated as CASSPPAGGSTDTQYF. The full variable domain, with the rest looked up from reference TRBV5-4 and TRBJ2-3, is ETGVTQSPTHLIKTRGQQVTLRCSSQSGHNTVSWYQQALGQGPQFIFQYYREEENGRGNFPPRFSGLQFPNYSSELNVNALELDDSALYLCASSPPAGGSTDTQYFGPGTRLTVL.

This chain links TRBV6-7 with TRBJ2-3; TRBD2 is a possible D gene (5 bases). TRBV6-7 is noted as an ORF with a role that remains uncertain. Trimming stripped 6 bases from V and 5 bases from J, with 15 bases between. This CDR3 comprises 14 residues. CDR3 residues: CASSQRHRGDTQYF. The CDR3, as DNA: TGTGCCAGCAGCCAGCGGCATAGAGGAGATACGCAGTATTTT.

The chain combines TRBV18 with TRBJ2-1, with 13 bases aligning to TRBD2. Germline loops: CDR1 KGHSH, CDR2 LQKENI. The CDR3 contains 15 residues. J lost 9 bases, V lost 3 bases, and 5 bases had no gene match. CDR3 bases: TGTGCCAGCTCACCCGGACTAGCGGGAGATGGTGAGCAGTTCTTC. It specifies CASSPGLAGDGEQFF.

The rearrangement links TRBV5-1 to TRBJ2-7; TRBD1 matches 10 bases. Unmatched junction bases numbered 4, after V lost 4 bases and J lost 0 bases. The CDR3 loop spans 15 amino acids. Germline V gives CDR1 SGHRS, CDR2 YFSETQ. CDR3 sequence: CASSDRQGASYEQYF. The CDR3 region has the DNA TGCGCCAGCAGCGACCGACAGGGGGCCTCCTACGAGCAGTACTTC.

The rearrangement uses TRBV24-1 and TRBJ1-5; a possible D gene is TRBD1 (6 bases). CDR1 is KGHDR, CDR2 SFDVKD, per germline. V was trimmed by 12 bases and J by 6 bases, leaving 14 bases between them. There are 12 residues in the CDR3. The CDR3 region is CAVSQGPQPQHF. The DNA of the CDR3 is TGTGCCGTGAGCCAGGGGCCTCAGCCCCAGCATTTT.

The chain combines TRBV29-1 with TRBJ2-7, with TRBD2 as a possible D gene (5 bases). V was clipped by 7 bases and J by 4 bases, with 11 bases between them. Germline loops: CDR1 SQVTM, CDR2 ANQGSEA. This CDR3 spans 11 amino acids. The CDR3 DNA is TGCAGCGCTGTACTAGGGTACGAGCAGTACTTC. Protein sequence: CSAVLGYEQYF.

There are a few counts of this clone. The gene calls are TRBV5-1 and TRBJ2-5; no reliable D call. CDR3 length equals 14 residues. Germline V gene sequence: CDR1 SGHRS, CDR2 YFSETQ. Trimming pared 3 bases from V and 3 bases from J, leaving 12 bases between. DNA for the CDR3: TGCGCCAGCAGCTCCCTAATCGTCGAAGAGACCCAGTACTTC. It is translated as CASSSLIVEETQYF.

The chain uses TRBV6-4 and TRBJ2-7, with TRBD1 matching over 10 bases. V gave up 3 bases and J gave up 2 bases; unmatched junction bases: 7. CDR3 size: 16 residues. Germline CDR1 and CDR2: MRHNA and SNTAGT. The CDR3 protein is CASSEVPGQGPYEQYF. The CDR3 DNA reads TGTGCCAGCAGTGAGGTTCCGGGACAGGGGCCCTACGAGCAGTACTTC.

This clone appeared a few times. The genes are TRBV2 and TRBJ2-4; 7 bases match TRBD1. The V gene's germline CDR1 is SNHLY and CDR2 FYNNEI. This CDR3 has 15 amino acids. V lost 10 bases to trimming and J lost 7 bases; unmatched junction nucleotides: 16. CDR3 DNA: TGTGCCACCGAACCCTCCGGGACAGCGGTGAACATTCAGTACTTC. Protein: CATEPSGTAVNIQYF.

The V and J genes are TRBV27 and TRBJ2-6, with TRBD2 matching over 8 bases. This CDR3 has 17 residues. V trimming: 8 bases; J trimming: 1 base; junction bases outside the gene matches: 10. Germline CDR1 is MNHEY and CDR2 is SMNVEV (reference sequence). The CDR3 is CASVAGGRPSGANVLTF. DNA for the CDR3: TGTGCCAGCGTGGCGGGGGGAAGGCCATCTGGGGCCAACGTCCTGACTTTC. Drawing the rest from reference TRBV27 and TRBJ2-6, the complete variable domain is EAQVTQNPRYLITVTGKKLTVTCSQNMNHEYMSWYRQDPGLGLRQIYYSMNVEVTDKGDVPEGYKVSRKEKRNFPLILESPSPNQTSLYFCASVAGGRPSGANVLTFGAGSRLTVL.

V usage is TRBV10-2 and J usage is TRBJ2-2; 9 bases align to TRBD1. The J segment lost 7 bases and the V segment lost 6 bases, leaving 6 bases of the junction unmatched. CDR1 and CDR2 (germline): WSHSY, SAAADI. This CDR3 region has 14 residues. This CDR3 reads CASSPQGANGELFF. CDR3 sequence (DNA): TGCGCCAGCAGCCCACAGGGGGCTAACGGGGAGCTGTTTTTT.

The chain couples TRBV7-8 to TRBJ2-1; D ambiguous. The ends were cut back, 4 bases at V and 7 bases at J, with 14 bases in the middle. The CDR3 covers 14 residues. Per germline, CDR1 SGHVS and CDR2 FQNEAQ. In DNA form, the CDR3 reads TGTGCCAGCAGCTCTAGAGCACTTTATAATGAGCAGTTCTTC. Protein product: CASSSRALYNEQFF.

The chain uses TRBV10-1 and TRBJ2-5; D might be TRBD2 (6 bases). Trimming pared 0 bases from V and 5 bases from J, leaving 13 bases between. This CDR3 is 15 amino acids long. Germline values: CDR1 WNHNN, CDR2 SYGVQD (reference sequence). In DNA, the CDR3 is TGCGCCAGCAGTGAGTCCGCGGGGTCTGGGGAGACCCAGTACTTC. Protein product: CASSESAGSGETQYF.

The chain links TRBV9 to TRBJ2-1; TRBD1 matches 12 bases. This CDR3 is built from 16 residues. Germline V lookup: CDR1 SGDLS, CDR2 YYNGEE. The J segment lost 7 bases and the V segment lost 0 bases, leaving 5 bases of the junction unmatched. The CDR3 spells CASSVVGTGGMNEQFF. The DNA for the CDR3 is TGTGCCAGCAGCGTAGTGGGGACAGGGGGCATGAATGAGCAGTTCTTC.

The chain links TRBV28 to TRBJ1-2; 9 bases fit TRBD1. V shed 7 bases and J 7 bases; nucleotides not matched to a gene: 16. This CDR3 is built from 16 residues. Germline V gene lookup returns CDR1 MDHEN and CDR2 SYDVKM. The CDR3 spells CASTSNPGQGLGGYTF. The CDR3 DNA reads TGTGCCAGCACTTCGAATCCGGGACAGGGTTTAGGTGGCTACACCTTC.

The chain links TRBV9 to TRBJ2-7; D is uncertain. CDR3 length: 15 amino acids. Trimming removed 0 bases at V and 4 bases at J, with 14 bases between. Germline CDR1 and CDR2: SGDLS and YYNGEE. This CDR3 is CASSVGITESYEQYF. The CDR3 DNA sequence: TGTGCCAGCAGCGTAGGGATAACAGAAAGTTACGAGCAGTACTTC.

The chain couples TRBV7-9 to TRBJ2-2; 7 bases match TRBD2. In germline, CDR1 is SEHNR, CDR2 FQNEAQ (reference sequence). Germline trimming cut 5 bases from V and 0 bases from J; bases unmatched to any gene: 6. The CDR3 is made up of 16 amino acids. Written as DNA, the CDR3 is TGTGCCAGCAGCGCGGCTAGCGGCACGAACACCGGGGAGCTGTTTTTT. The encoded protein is CASSAASGTNTGELFF.